This T cell receptor (beta chain) was sequenced for a study of blood T cell repertoires in COVID-19 (dated by TCRdb to the early 2020s). Broadly, across the study: Collaborator samples came from the United States, Italy and Spain and covered acute and convalescent phases of COVID-19. The prospective study material was composed of cDNA or gDNA derived from T cells, B-cell-depleted T cells, or PBMCs. Subjects who had been exposed to COVID-19, were actively infected with it, or had recovered from it provided the deeply sampled blood TCRbeta repertoires that made up the dataset. The repertoires were released in a freely available public database intended as a resource for research on the immune response to SARS-CoV-2. The samples were drawn from the first 160 participants of the ongoing ImmuneRACE study and from 1,254 subjects provided by 6 global collaborators. Nearly every sample came with metadata listing a de-identified subject ID, COVID-19 status, age in years and sex. HLA class I and class II types, where available, came from metadata supplied by the sample provider rather than from assay-based typing.

Results and caveats for the whole study, not just this receptor: Clinical and demographic metadata were provided uncurated, with the amount varying by source and participant.

Measured from the cysteine to the phenylalanine, the CDR3 is 14 residues long. Only the CDR3 region is kept as DNA, spanning 42 bases read in frame from base 1. Deletion took 0 bases off V and 4 bases off J, with a span of 9 bases between the germline ends. Reading the germline V gene gives CDR1 MGHRA and CDR2 YSYEKL. Whole blood was collected in K2EDTA tubes by collaborating institutions according to the institutions' own protocols. For TCRbeta analysis, collaborator samples were shipped as frozen whole blood, as isolated PBMCs, or as DNA extracted from either sample type. TCRbeta CDR3 regions were amplified from genomic DNA using the immunoSEQ Assay, a bias-controlled multiplex PCR. On the authors' methods: The number of nucleated cells in each sample was estimated by amplification of reference gene primers within the assay. Sequence reads were collapsed and filtered to measure the absolute abundance of every unique TCRbeta CDR3 rearrangement. Productive Simpson clonality was computed per sample as the square root of Simpson's diversity index over productive rearrangements. What TCRdb holds here is the immuneACCESS table cut down to in-frame rearrangements. Part of the clones is not present; checked against another copy, under half of the missing clones reflect an unresolved V gene, and the others are unexplained. V and J calls plus clone size are reproduced from that table; the DNA served to infer D and trimming. This sample is represented by over 30,000 clones; 80% to 95% of them were singletons. The ten largest clones capture under 25% of the sample.

Comment on this clone: Its antigen remains undetermined. Base qualities are missing; no much larger clone stands one base away.

Material: peripheral blood. Recombination joined TRBV4-1 with TRBJ1-2; the D gene cannot be resolved reliably. This sequence originates from a man older than 75 with acute or convalescent COVID-19. The sequenced DNA is TGCGCCAGCAGCCAAGAGACTGAACTCTATGGCTACACCTTC. Protein translation: CASSQETELYGYTF.